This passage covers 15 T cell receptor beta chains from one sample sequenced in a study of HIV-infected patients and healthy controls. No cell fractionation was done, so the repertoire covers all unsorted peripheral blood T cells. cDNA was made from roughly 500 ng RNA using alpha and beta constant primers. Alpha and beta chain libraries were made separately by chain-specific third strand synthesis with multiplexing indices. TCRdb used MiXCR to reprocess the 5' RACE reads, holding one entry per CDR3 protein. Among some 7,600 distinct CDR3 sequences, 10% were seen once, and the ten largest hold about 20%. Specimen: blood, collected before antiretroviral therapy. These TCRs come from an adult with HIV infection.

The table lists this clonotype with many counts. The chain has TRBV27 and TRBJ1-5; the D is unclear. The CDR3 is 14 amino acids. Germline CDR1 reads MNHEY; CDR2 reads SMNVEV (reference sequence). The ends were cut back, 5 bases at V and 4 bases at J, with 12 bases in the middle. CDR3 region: CASSLGRLNQPQHF. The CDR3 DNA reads TGTGCCAGCAGTCTAGGACGGTTGAATCAGCCCCAGCATTTT.

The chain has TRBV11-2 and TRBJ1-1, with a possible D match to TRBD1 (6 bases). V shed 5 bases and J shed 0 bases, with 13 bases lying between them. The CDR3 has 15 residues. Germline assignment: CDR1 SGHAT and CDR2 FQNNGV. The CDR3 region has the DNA TGTGCCAGCAGCCCCCCGGGGGGGCTGAACACTGAAGCTTTCTTT. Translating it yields CASSPPGGLNTEAFF.

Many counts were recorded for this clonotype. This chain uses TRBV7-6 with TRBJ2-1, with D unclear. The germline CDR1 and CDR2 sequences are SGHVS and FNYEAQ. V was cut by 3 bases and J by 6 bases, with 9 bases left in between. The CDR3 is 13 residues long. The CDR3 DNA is TGTGCCAGCAGCTTGTTAGGTTCCAATGAGCAGTTCTTC. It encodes CASSLLGSNEQFF.

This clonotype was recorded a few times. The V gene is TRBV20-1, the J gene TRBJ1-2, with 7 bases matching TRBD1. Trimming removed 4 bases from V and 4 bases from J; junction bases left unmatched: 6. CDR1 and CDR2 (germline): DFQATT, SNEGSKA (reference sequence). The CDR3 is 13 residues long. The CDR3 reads CSATDRAGYGYTF. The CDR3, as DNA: TGCAGTGCTACTGACAGGGCGGGCTATGGCTACACCTTC.

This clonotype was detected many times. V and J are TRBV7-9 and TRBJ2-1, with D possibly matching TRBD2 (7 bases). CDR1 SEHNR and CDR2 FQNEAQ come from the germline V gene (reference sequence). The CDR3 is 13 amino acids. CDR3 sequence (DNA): TGTGCGGGGGGGGCCCCGATTTACAATGAGCAGTTCTTC. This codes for CAGGAPIYNEQFF.

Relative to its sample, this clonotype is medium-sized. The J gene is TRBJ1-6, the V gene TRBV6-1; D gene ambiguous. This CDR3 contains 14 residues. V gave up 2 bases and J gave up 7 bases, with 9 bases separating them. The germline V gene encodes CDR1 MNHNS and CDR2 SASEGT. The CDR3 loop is CASSELGRNSPLHF. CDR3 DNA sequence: TGTGCCAGCAGTGAACTGGGTAGGAATTCACCCCTCCACTTT.

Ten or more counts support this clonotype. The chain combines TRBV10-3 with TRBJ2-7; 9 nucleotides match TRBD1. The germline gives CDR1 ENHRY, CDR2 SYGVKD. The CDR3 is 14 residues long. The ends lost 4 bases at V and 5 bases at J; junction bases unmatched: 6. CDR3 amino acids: CAISAGQGLHEQYF. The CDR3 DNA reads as TGTGCCATCAGTGCCGGACAGGGGCTCCACGAGCAGTACTTC.

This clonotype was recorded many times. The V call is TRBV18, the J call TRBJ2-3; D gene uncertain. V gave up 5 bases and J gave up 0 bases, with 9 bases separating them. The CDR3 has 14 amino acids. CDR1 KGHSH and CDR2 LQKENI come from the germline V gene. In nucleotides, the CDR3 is TGTGCCAGCTCAGTATCCGATAGCACAGATACGCAGTATTTT. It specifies CASSVSDSTDTQYF.

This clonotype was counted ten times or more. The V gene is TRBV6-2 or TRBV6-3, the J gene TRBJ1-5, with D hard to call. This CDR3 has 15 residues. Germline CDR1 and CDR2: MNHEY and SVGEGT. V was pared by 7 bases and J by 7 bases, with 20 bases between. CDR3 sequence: CASTSGGPGRQPQHF. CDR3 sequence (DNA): TGTGCCAGCACCTCCGGTGGTCCGGGAAGGCAGCCCCAGCATTTT.

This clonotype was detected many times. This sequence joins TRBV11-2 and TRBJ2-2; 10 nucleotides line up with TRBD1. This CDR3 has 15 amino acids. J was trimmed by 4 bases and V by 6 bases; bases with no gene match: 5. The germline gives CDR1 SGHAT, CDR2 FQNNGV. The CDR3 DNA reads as TGTGCCAGCAGTTGGGGGACAGGGGCCACCGGGGAGCTGTTTTTT. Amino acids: CASSWGTGATGELFF.

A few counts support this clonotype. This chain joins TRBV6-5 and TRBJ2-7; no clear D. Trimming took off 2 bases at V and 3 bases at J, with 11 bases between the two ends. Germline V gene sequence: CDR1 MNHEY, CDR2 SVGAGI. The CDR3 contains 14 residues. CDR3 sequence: CASSYGPAIYEQYF. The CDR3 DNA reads TGTGCCAGCAGTTACGGCCCAGCAATCTACGAGCAGTACTTC.

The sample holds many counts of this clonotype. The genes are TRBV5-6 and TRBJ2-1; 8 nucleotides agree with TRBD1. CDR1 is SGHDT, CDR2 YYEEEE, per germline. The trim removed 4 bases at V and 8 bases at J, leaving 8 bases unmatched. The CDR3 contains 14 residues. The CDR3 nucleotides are TGTGCCAGCAGCAAGACAGGGGCAGGGGATGAGCAGTTCTTC. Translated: CASSKTGAGDEQFF.

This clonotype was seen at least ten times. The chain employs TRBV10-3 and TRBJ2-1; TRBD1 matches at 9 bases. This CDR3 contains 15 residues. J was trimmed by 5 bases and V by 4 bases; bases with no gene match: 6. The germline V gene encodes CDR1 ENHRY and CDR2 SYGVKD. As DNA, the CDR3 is TGTGCCATCAGTGCCCGGACAGGGGTTAACAATGAGCAGTTCTTC. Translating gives CAISARTGVNNEQFF.

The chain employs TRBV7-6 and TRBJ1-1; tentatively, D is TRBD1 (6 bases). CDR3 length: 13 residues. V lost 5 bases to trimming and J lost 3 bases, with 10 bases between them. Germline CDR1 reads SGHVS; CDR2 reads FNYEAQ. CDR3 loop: CASSPQGYTEAFF. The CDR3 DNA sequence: TGTGCCAGCAGCCCACAGGGATACACTGAAGCTTTCTTT.

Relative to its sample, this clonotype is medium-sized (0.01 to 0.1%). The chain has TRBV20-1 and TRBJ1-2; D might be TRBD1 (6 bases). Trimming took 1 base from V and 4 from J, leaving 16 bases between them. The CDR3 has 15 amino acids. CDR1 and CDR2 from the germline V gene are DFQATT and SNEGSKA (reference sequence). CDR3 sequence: CSARGGGSSSYGYTF. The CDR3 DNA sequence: TGCAGTGCTAGAGGAGGGGGATCCAGCTCCTATGGCTACACCTTC.